A single TCR beta chain is shown here with its context. The data derive from a study of blood T cell repertoires in COVID-19. As for the study in general: There were acute and convalescent COVID-19 samples, and they came from the United States, Italy and Spain. In each case, the material was cDNA or gDNA derived from T cells, B-cell-depleted T cells, or PBMCs.

In the authors' workflow: Amplification of reference gene primers was used by the study to estimate nucleated cell counts. The method was immunoSEQ multiplex PCR; TCRdb's version includes in-frame clones alone and lacks a portion of them. V and J calls and clone size are as listed in that table; D and trimming were resolved from the DNA. The table lists around 60,000 clones, under 85% of them singletons. Sequenced input: peripheral blood. The receptor's source is a woman older than 75 with acute or convalescent COVID-19.

The CDR3 DNA is TGCGCCAGCAGCCAGGGACTAGCGGGCTACAATGAGCAGTTCTTC. It translates to CASSQGLAGYNEQFF. The chain combines TRBV4-1 with TRBJ2-1, with 12 bases lining up with TRBD2. J gave up 3 bases and V 3 bases, and 0 bases lay outside the gene matches. The CDR3 has 15 amino acids. Germline CDR1 is MGHRA and CDR2 is YSYEKL.